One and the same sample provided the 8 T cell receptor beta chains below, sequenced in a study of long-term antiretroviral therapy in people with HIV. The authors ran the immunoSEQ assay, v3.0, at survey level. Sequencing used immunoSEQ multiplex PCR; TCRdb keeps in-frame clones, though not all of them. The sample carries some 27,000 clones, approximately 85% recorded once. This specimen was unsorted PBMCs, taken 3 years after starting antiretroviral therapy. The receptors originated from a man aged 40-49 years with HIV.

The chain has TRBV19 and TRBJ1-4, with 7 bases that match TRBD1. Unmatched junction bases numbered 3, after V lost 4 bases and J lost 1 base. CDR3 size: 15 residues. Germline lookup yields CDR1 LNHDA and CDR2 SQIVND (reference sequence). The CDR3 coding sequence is TGTGCCAGTAGTAAGGACAGGTTAACTAATGAAAAACTGTTTTTT. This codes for CASSKDRLTNEKLFF.

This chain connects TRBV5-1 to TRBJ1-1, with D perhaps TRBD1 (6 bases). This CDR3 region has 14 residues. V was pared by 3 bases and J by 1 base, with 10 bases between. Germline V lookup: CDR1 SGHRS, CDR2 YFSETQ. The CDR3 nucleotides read TGCGCCAGCAGCTCACAGGGTCGGAACACTGAAGCTTTCTTT. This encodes CASSSQGRNTEAFF.

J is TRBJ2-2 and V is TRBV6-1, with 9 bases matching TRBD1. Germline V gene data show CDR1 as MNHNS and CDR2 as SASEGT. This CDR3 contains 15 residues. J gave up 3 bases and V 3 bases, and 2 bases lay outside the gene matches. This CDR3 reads CASSDRDRDTGELFF. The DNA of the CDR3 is TGTGCCAGCAGTGACAGGGACAGGGACACCGGGGAGCTGTTTTTT.

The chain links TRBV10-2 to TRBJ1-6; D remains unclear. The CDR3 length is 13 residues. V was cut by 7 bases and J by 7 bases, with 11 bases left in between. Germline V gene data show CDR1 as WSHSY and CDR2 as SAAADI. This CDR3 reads CASTPMGNSPLHF. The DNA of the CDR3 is TGCGCCAGCACCCCGATGGGAAATTCACCCCTCCACTTT.

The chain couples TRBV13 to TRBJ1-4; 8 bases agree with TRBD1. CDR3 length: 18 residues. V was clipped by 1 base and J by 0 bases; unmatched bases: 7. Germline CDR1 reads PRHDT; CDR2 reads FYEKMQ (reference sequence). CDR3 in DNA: TGTGCCAGCAGCTTAGCACAGGGGGTGTCCGCAACTAATGAAAAACTGTTTTTT. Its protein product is CASSLAQGVSATNEKLFF. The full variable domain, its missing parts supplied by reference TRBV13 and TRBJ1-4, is AAGVIQSPRHLIKEKRETATLKCYPIPRHDTVYWYQQGPGQDPQFLISFYEKMQSDKGSIPDRFSAQQFSDYHSELNMSSLELGDSALYFCASSLAQGVSATNEKLFFGSGTQLSVL.

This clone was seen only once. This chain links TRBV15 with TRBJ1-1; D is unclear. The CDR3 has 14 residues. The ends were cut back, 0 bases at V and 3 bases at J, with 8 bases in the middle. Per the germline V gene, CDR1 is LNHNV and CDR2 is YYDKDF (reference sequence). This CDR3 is CATSRDLGDTEAFF. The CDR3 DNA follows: TGTGCCACCAGCAGAGATCTTGGGGACACTGAAGCTTTCTTT.

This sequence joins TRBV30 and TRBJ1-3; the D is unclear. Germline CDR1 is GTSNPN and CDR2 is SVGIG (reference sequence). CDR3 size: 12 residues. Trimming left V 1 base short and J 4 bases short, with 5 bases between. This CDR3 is CAWSEGGNTIYF. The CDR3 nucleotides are TGTGCCTGGAGTGAAGGGGGAAACACCATATATTTT.

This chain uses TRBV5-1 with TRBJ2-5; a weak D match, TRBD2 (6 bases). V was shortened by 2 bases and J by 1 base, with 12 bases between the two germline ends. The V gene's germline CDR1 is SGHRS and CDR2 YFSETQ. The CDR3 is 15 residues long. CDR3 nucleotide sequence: TGCGCCAGCAGCTTCGGGAGTCCCCCCCAAGAGACCCAGTACTTC. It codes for CASSFGSPPQETQYF. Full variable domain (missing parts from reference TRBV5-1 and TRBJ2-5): KAGVTQTPRYLIKTRGQQVTLSCSPISGHRSVSWYQQTPGQGLQFLFEYFSETQRNKGNFPGRFSGRQFSNSRSEMNVSTLELGDSALYLCASSFGSPPQETQYFGPGTRLLVL.